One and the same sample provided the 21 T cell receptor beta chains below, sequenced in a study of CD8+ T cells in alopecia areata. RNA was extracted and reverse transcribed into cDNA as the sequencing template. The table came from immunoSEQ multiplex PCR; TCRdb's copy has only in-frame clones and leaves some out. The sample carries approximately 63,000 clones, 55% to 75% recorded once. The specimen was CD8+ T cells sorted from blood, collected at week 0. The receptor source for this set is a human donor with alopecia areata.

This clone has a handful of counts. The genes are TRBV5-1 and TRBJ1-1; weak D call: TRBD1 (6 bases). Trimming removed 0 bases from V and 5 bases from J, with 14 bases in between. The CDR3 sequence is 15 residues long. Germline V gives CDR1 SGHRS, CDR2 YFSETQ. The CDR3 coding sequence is TGCGCCAGCAGCTTGGCCTGGGGGCGAGGAACTGAAGCTTTCTTT. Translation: CASSLAWGRGTEAFF.

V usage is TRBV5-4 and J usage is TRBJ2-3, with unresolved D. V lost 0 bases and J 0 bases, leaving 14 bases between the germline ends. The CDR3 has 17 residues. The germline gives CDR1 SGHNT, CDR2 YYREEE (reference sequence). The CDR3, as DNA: TGTGCCAGCAGCTTGGAGGCTGGCGGATCTAGCACAGATACGCAGTATTTT. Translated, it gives CASSLEAGGSSTDTQYF.

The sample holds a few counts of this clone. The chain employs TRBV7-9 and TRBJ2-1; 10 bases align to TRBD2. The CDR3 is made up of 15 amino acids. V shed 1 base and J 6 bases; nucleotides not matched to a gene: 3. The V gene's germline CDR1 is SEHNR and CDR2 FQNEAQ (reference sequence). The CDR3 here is CASSLVAGGFNEQFF. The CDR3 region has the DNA TGTGCCAGCAGCTTAGTAGCGGGAGGTTTCAATGAGCAGTTCTTC.

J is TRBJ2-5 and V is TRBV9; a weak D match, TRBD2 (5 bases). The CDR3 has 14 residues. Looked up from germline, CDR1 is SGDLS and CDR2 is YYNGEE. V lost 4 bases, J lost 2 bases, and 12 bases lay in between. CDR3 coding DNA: TGTGCCAGCAGCCCCCGGGATGGGCAAGAGACCCAGTACTTC. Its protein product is CASSPRDGQETQYF.

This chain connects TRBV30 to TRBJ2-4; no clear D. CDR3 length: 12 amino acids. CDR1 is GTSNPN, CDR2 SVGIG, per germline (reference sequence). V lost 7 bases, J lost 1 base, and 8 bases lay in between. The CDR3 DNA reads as TGTGCCTACTTGACCGCCAAAAACATTCAGTACTTC. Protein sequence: CAYLTAKNIQYF.

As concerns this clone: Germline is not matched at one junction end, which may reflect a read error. CDR3 region: CAWSLLAGGPYEQHF. The CDR3 DNA sequence: TGTGCCTGGAGTTTACTAGCGGGAGGGCCTTACGAGCAGCACTTC. This chain uses TRBV30 with TRBJ2-7; TRBD2 agrees at 13 bases. Looked up from germline, CDR1 is GTSNPN and CDR2 is SVGIG (reference sequence). There are 15 residues in the CDR3.

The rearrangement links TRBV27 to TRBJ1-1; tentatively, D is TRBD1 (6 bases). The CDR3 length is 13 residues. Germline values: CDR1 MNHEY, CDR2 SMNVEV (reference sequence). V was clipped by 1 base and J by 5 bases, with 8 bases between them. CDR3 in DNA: TGTGCCAGCAGTTTATTCAGGGGAACTGAAGCTTTCTTT. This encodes CASSLFRGTEAFF.

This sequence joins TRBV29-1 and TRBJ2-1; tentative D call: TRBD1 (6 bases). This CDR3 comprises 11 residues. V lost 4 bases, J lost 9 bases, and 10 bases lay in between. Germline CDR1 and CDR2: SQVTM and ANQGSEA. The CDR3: CSVVGGSEQFF. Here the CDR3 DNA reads TGCAGCGTTGTTGGGGGCTCTGAGCAGTTCTTC.

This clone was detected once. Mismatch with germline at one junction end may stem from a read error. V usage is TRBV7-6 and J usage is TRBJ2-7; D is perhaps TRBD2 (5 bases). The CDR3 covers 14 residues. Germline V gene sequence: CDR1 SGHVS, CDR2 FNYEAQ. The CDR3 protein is CAGSWELNSYEQYF. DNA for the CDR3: TGTGCCGGCAGCTGGGAGTTAAACTCCTACGAGCAGTACTTC.

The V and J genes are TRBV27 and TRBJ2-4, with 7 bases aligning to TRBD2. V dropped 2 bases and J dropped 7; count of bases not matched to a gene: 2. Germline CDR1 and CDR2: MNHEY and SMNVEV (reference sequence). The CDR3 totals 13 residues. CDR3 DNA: TGTGCCAGCAGTTTAGGGGGGGGGAACATTCAGTACTTC. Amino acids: CASSLGGGNIQYF.

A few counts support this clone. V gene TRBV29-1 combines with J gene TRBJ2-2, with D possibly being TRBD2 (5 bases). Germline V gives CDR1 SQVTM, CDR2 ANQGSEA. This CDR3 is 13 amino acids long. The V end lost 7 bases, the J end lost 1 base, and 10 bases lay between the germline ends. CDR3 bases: TGCAGCGGGGAGACTTTGAACACCGGGGAGCTGTTTTTT. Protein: CSGETLNTGELFF.

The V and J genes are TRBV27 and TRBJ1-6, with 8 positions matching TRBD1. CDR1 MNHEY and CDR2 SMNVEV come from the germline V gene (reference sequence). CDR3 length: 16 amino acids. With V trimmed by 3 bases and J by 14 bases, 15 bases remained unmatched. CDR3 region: CASSFPPSGGAWSLHF. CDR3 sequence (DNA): TGTGCCAGCAGTTTTCCTCCGTCAGGGGGCGCGTGGTCCCTCCACTTT.

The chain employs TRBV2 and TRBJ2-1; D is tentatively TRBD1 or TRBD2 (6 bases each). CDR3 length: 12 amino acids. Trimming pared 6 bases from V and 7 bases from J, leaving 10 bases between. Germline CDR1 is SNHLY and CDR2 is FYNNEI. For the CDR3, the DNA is TGTGCCAGCAGGATAGGGGGGAATGAGCAGTTCTTC. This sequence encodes CASRIGGNEQFF.

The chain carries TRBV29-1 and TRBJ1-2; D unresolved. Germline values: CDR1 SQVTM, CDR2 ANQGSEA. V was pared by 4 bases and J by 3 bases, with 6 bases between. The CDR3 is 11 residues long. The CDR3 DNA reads TGCAGCGTTGCGGCAGACTATGGCTACACCTTC. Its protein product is CSVAADYGYTF.

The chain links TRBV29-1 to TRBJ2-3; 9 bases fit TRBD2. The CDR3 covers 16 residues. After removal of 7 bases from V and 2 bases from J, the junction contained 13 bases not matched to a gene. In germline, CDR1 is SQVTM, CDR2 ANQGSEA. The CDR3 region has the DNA TGCAGCGCAGGACGACTAGCGGATACATTCACAGATACGCAGTATTTT. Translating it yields CSAGRLADTFTDTQYF.

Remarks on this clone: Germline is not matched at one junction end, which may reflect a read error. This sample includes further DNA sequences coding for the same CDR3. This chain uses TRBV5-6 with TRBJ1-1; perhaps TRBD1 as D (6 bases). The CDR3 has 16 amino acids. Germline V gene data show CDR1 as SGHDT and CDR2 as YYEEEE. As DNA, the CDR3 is TGTGCCAGCAGCTTGGGAGGTCCGGGGGCAGGCACTGAAGCCTTCTTT. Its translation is CASSLGGPGAGTEAFF.

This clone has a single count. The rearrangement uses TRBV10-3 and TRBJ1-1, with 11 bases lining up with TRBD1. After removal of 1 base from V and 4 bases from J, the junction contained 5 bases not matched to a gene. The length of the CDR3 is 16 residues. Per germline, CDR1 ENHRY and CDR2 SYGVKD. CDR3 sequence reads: CAISELGTGGSTEAFF. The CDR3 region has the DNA TGTGCCATCAGTGAGTTGGGGACAGGGGGAAGCACTGAAGCTTTCTTT.

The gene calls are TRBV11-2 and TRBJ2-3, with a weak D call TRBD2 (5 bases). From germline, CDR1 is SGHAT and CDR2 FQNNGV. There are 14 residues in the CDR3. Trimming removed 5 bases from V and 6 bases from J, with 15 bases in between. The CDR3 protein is CASSVGMGADTQYF. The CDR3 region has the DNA TGTGCCAGCAGCGTGGGGATGGGAGCCGATACGCAGTATTTT.

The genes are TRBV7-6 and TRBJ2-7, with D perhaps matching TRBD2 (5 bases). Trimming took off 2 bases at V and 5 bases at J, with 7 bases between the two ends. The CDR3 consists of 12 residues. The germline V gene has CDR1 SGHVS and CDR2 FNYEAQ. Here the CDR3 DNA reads TGTGCCAGCAGCTTAATGCGGGACGAGCAGTACTTC. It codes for CASSLMRDEQYF.

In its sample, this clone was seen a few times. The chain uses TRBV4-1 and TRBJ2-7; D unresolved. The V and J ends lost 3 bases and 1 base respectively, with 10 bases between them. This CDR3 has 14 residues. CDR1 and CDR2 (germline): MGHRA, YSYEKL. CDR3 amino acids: CASSQGDLSYEQYF. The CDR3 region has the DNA TGCGCCAGCAGCCAGGGCGACCTATCCTACGAGCAGTACTTC.

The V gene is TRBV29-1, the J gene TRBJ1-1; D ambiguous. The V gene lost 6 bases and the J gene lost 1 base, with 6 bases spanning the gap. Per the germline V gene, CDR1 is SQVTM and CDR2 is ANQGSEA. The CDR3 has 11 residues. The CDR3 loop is CSVRENTEAFF. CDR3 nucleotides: TGCAGCGTGAGAGAGAACACTGAAGCTTTCTTT.